This T cell receptor beta chain was identified during a study of cytomegalovirus exposure and HLA in healthy donors (dated by TCRdb to between 2016 and 2019). Study-level background: In an earlier analysis of fewer than 750 of the donors, approximately 300 Gb of sequence data and 120 million or so unique TCR beta sequences from roughly 200 million T cells were reported. Donor age, sex, ethnicity and CMV serostatus were collected together with the repertoire data. All discovery cohort repertoires had been generated using a single sequencing platform. A few DR-DQ haplotypes were treated as single units for association and clustering because of strong linkage in the cohort. A later genetic analysis took genome-wide SNP genotypes for about 60% of the roughly 670 donors and used that subset as a discovery cohort. To decide whether each TCR beta V gene segment behaved as functional or pseudogenic, an earlier analysis of approximately 620 of the donors relied on high-throughput TCR beta sequencing. An early release covering more than 500 HLA-typed donors comprised 250 to 350 gigabases of sequencing data and tens of millions of unique TCR sequences. The aim of the study was to test whether cataloging public T cell receptors could identify signatures of past pathogen exposure. Both class I and class II loci were covered by HLA typing, at four-digit resolution. The study profiled the T cell repertoires of some 610 subjects by immunosequencing and related them to cytomegalovirus serostatus. The study combined high-throughput TCR immunosequencing, statistical association of individual TCRs with disease status, and machine learning to predict cytomegalovirus infection status. In a later analysis, previously published TCR beta repertoires from 670 or so donors were re-analyzed and high-resolution HLA genotyping was added so that TCR occurrence patterns could be studied. Among the roughly 400 genotyped donors, around 81% belonged to the genetic ancestry cluster associated with self-reported Caucasian donors. Typing coverage differed by locus: A, B, C, DRB1 and DQB1 were typed in about 620-630 donors, DQA1 in around 500, DPA1 in roughly 590, and DPB1 in approximately 450. Across 398 genotyped donors of the cohort, an average of roughly 250,000 unique TCR beta nucleotide sequences per donor were sequenced, and roughly 20% of those sequences were non-productive. Rather than drawing on any new phenotypic data, the later analysis identified candidate immune exposures from TCR beta sequences and the way those sequences occurred across donors. A separate validation cohort of approximately 120 different subjects was used in addition to the roughly 620-subject first cohort.

General study outcomes and caveats: In a later analysis, several top co-occurrence clusters were reported to appear linked to parvovirus B19, influenza, CMV and Epstein-Barr virus. The authors suggested that the approach could potentially be generalized to other disease states and immunological phenotypes. A later analysis found that HLA-associated TCR beta chains were more clonally expanded and had lower generation probabilities than equally common non-associated chains. Because counts were too low, 15 to 20 rarely observed V segments, including chromosome 9 orphons, were excluded from the earlier analysis of some 590 of the donors. Broadly in line with IMGT annotations, most TCR beta V segments showed up in productive rearrangements about 87% or about 30% of the time in an earlier analysis of 450 to 600 of the donors. Some IMGT-functional V segments, including TRBV6-2 and TRBV6-3, could not be distinguished by the 87-base-pair reads and were therefore excluded. A further reported finding was that TCR beta sequences accurately predicted the HLA-A and HLA-B alleles for most subjects in the first cohort. Immune exposure information for the cohort was limited to CMV serostatus. Roughly uniform sequencing depth across donors was assumed in presence/absence analyses, although this assumption may not hold. In vitro tests confirmed that a few of the cytomegalovirus-associated TCR beta chains recognize cytomegalovirus antigens. Assigning TCR associations to individual alleles was difficult when HLA alleles, especially DR and DQ, strongly co-occurred. A later genetic analysis reported fewer N-insertions in productive TCRs among donors in an Asian-associated ancestry cluster than the approximately 700-donor mean. In a later analysis, the rate of TCR association differed among HLA loci, with DRB1 alleles having the most associated TCRs and HLA-C alleles having the fewest. A total of roughly 160 TCR beta chains were listed by the study as associated with cytomegalovirus. Across donors, most TCR sequences were observed very rarely, whereas some public TCRs were present in many individuals. Correlated functional status among segregating V segments might be attributable to linkage disequilibrium, but an unknown experimental factor could not be ruled out. The classifier was reported to diagnose cytomegalovirus status with high specificity and sensitivity in both the original cohort and the validation cohort. Most CMV-associated TCR beta chains appeared to be HLA-restricted in a later analysis, and the HLA associations seemed to be driven largely by CMV exposure. A group of highly shared sequence variants was considered likely to be a technical artifact of the sequencing pipeline. At a false discovery rate of 0.05, a later analysis linked 16,000 or so TCR beta sequences to specific HLA alleles. This cohort had only TCR beta chains sequenced, and the lack of alpha or paired-chain data limited which features could be detected. An association between a missense DCLRE1C variant and V-gene and J-gene trimming of TCR beta chains was found in a later genetic analysis and replicated in an independent cohort. Because some donors lacked HLA typing at each locus, the association tests relied only on the typed subset.

Libraries came from the immunoSEQ multiplex PCR assay. For the multiplex PCR, a mixture combining 60 forward primers for TCR Vbeta segments and 13 reverse primers for TCR Jbeta segments was used. Amplification of the CDR3 region of rearranged TCR beta genes was performed with a multiplex PCR assay on genomic DNA. On the Illumina HiSeq System, the amplified TCR beta libraries were sequenced as 87-base-pair reads. In the authors' own workflow: A later analysis tallied tens of millions of unique TCR beta chains across the 666 repertoires, and roughly 11 million of those chains were shared by two or more donors. Raw reads were error-corrected and collapsed into unique sequences with a nearest-neighbor algorithm that merged closely related sequences to remove PCR and sequencing errors. CDR3 sequences were aligned to IMGT reference sequences to assign V, D and J gene segments. For a sequence to be retained, at least a six-nucleotide match to both a V gene segment and a J gene segment was required. A rearrangement counted as productive if the CDR3 had no stop codons and remained in frame with V and J, and every other rearrangement counted as non-productive. CDR3 was defined by IMGT convention, running from the second conserved V-encoded cysteine to the conserved J-encoded phenylalanine. In an earlier analysis of 587 of the donors, sequences lacking an unambiguous match to a single V gene segment were excluded. In an earlier analysis of approximately 500 of the donors, a V segment was called functional when productive rearrangements were above 56.7%, and segregating when the standard deviation between donors exceeded 5%. A statistical classification framework was developed to diagnose cytomegalovirus status using the catalog of TCR beta chain sequences. In a later analysis, TCR nucleotide sequences were compared against IMGT/GENE-DB human TR gene sequences so that V and J genes could be assigned. Using the TCRdist pipeline, a later analysis assigned CDR3 sequences along with most-parsimonious VDJ recombination scenarios. In a later analysis, each TCR beta chain was defined by its CDR3 amino acid sequence together with its V-gene family, and reads lacking a unique V-gene family were excluded. As a way to deal with suspected cross-contamination and a sequencing artifact, a later analysis dropped more than 500 nucleotide sequences that were highly shared and had low generation probability. For each public chain, a later analysis derived a clonal expansion index from normalized ranks of inferred template counts within each repertoire. In a later analysis, generation probabilities were computed using a VDJ recombination model fitted to out-of-frame rearrangements, and the results were checked against IGoR. In a later analysis, hypergeometric tests were used to score TCR-TCR, TCR-HLA and TCR-CMV co-occurrence, with a repertoire-size bias correction applied to TCR pairs. A later analysis estimated false discovery rates by permuting HLA or CMV assignments 20 times. In a later analysis, co-occurring TCRs were grouped using DBSCAN, with TCRdist sequence similarity added in when clustering inside HLA-allele-positive subsets. Co-occurrence clustering excluded repertoires with fewer than 30,000 or more than 120,000 public chains, plus five with anomalous nucleotide sharing. TCRdb re-hosts the immuneACCESS table, in-frame sequences only. Its copies lack some clones; in the studies checked, an unresolved V gene accounts for under half of them, and the cause for the rest is not known. The V and J calls and the clone size are those of that table, but D and trimming were determined from the DNA. Counted in this sample were around 100,000 clones; 76% of them appeared once. 15% to 20% of the sample is held by the ten biggest clonotypes.

The CDR3 holds 13 amino acids from the cysteine to the phenylalanine. The retained sequence is limited to the CDR3, 39 bases, with the frame set at the first base. Deletion took 5 bases off V and 5 bases off J, with a span of 10 bases between the germline ends. For CDR1 and CDR2, the germline V gene lists SGHTA and FQGNSA. In total, 630 or so healthy bone marrow donors made up the cohort. All cohort members were sampled while nominally healthy, although unrecorded immune exposures were likely present. The donor was CMV seropositive and belonged to the group of 250 to 350 seropositive cohort members. Every donor gave a peripheral blood sample, and the peripheral blood mononuclear cells from that sample were used for TCR beta sequencing. The Qiagen DNeasy Blood Extraction Kit was used to extract genomic DNA from the blood cell samples. As concerns this clone: Its antigen remains unidentified. It has no much larger one-base neighbor in the sample; base qualities were not kept.

Input material: PBMCs. The sequence links TRBV7-2 to TRBJ2-1; the D gene is not confidently resolved. The receptor was isolated from an older woman in good health and CMV-seropositive. The CDR3 in this case is CASSLSRNNEQFF. The DNA sequence is as follows: TGTGCCAGCAGCCTTAGCCGGAACAATGAGCAGTTCTTC. Outside the CDR3, residues come from the reference TRBV7-2 and TRBJ2-1 proteins, so the full variable domain is: GAGVSQSPSNKVTEKGKDVELRCDPISGHTALYWYRQSLGQGLEFLIYFQGNSAPDKSGLPSDRFSAERTGGSVSTLTIQRTQQEDSAVYLCASSLSRNNEQFFGPGTRLTVL.